A selection of T cell receptor beta chains follows, all from one sample in a study of cytotoxic CD8 clonotypes in ibrutinib-treated CLL. Assay: immunoSEQ multiplex PCR; the TCRdb copy retains only in-frame clones and omits some. The sample holds approximately 48,000 clones, approximately 51% seen once. Specimen: PBMCs, collected after 12 months of ibrutinib treatment. The receptors derive from a human donor with chronic lymphocytic leukemia. The CDR3 runs from the conserved cysteine through the conserved F or W. A D gene is named only where the DNA matches it firmly. Clone size is given for some rows only: seen once, a few or many times, or a class if the clone is expanded.

-	TRBD1	TRBV4-2	TRBJ1-4	TGTGCCAGCAGCCCACGGACAGGAGATAATGAAAAACTGTTTTTT	CASSPRTGDNEKLFF
-	-	TRBV28	TRBJ2-5	TGTGCCAGCAGTTTAAGGGAGACCCAGTACTTC	CASSLRETQYF
-	-	TRBV6-5	TRBJ1-1	TGTGCCAGCAGTTACTCGGGCGAGGAGACTGAAGCTTTCTTT	CASSYSGEETEAFF
-	-	TRBV5-1	TRBJ2-6	TGCGCCAGCAGCTTGGCCGGGGTTGGACCCGGGGCCAACGTCCTGACTTTC	CASSLAGVGPGANVLTF
-	TRBD1	TRBV28	TRBJ1-4	TGTGCCAGCAGTTCGGGACAGGGAAGGGAAAAACTGTTTTTT	CASSSGQGREKLFF
-	-	TRBV6-1	TRBJ2-7	TGTGCCAGCATCGGTCGACAACCTAGTCTCCGGCAGTACTTC	CASIGRQPSLRQYF
few	-	TRBV2	TRBJ1-6	TGTGCCAGCGGACAAGGGGGCTCCTATAATTCACCCCTCCACTTT	CASGQGGSYNSPLHF
once	-	TRBV30	TRBJ2-7	TGTGCCTGGAGTGTCAGGTACGAGCAGTACTTC	CAWSVRYEQYF
many	-	TRBV5-1	TRBJ2-1	TGCGCCAGCAGCTGGGGCGTACCCGGAGGAGAGCAGTTCTTC	CASSWGVPGGEQFF
-	TRBD1	TRBV2	TRBJ2-7	TGTGCCAGCAGATTGGACAGGGCCCTCTACGAGCAGTACTTC	CASRLDRALYEQYF
once	TRBD2	TRBV27	TRBJ2-1	TGTGCCAGCAGCACCCAGGCCCTAGCGGGAGACTTGGATGAGCAGTTCTTC	CASSTQALAGDLDEQFF
many	TRBD1	TRBV5-6	TRBJ1-6	TGTGCCAGCAGCTTGGGGACAGGGTCCTCACCCCTCCACTTT	CASSLGTGSSPLHF
few	TRBD2	TRBV5-4	TRBJ2-5	TGTGCCAGCAGCGGGGAGGGCGTAGGAGAGACCCAGTACTTC	CASSGEGVGETQYF
once	-	TRBV11-3	TRBJ2-5	TGTGCCAGCAGCTTGCAGCGCCAAGAGACCCAGTACTTC	CASSLQRQETQYF
-	-	TRBV28	TRBJ1-4	TGTGCCAGCATATCAAACCATAATGAAAAACTGTTTTTT	CASISNHNEKLFF
few	TRBD1	TRBV4-1	TRBJ1-1	TGCGCCAGCAGCCTCGGGACAGGTCCCGCTGAAGCTTTCTTT	CASSLGTGPAEAFF
-	-	TRBV30	TRBJ2-1	TGTGCCTGGAGTGCCGGAGTAGAGCAGTTCTTC	CAWSAGVEQFF
-	-	TRBV7-9	TRBJ1-1	TGTGCCAGCAGCCGGTCGGAAAACACTGAAGCTTTCTTT	CASSRSENTEAFF
-	-	TRBV5-8	TRBJ2-7	TGTGCCAGCAGGGATGACAGGATTGGCCACGAGCAGTACTTC	CASRDDRIGHEQYF
-	TRBD1	TRBV6-1	TRBJ2-7	TGTGCCAGCAGGAAGGACAGGGTCTACGAGCAGTACTTC	CASRKDRVYEQYF
once	-	TRBV2	TRBJ1-4	TGTGCCAGCAGGGACGTTACAGGGCCAAGCGAAAAACTGTTTTTT	CASRDVTGPSEKLFF
many	-	TRBV29-1	TRBJ2-2	TGCAGCGTTCGCGTAGCCTCGGGAGTAGGGAACACCGGGGAGCTGTTTTTT	CSVRVASGVGNTGELFF
few	-	TRBV23-1	TRBJ2-7	TGCGCCAGCAGTCAGTACCGGGACAACCACGAGCAGTACTTC	CASSQYRDNHEQYF
-	-	TRBV2	TRBJ1-2	TGTGCCAGCATACAAGCGTTGACAGAGTATTATGGCTACACCTTC	CASIQALTEYYGYTF
few	-	TRBV19	TRBJ2-6	TGTGCCAGTAAGGAGACAGGAAGTACTGGGGCCAACGTCCTGACTTTC	CASKETGSTGANVLTF
-	-	TRBV5-1	TRBJ1-2	TGCGCCAGCAGCCCCGACGGAACTAACTATGGCTACACCTTC	CASSPDGTNYGYTF
-	TRBD1	TRBV10-3	TRBJ2-7	TGTGCCATCAGGAGGGACAGGGGAGGCTCCTACGAGCAGTACTTC	CAIRRDRGGSYEQYF
-	-	TRBV28	TRBJ1-5	TGTGCCAGCAGTTCCCCGGGCGAAGGGCGCAATCAGCCCCAGCATTTT	CASSSPGEGRNQPQHF
once	TRBD1	TRBV2	TRBJ2-5	TGTGCCAGCAGATTCCGGACAGGGATTAAGTACTTC	CASRFRTGIKYF
-	-	TRBV5-1	TRBJ1-3	TGCGCCAGCAGCTTGGCGTCTTCGGATGGAAACACCATATATTTT	CASSLASSDGNTIYF
many	-	TRBV15	TRBJ2-1	TGTGCCACCAGCAGAGGTCTTGGGGGGCTGAGTGAGCAGTTCTTC	CATSRGLGGLSEQFF
-	TRBD1	TRBV18	TRBJ1-5	TGTGCCAGCTCACCTAAGACAGGGGTGGATCAGCCCCAGCATTTT	CASSPKTGVDQPQHF